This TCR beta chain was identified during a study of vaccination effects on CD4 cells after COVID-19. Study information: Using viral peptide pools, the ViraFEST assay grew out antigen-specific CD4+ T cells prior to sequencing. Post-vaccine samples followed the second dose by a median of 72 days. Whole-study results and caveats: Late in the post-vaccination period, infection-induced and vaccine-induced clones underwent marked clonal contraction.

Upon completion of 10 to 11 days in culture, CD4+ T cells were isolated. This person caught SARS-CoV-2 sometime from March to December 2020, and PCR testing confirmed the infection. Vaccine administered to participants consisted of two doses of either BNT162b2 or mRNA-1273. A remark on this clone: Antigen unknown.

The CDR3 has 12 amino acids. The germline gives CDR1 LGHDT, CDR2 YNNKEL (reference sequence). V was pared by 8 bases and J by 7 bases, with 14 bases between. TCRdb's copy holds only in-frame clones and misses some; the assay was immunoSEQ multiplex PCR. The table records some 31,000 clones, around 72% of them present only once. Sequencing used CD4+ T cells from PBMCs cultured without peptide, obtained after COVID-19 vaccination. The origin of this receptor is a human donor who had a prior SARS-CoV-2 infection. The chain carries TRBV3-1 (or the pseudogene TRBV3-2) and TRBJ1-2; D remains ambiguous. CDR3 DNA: TGTGCCAGCCGGTGGGTCACTGGTGGCTACACCTTC. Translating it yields CASRWVTGGYTF.